This TCR beta chain is drawn from a study of T-cell memory formation after mild COVID-19. Findings and caveats of the study: Balance between CD4 and CD8 was seen in clones contracting day 15 to 85, and a CD4+ lean was seen in later expanders.

The CDR3 spans 18 residues. Looked up from germline, CDR1 is MNHEY and CDR2 is SVGEGT. With 0 bases removed from V and 6 bases from J, the gap between germline ends came to 21 bases. TCRdb itself ran the 5' RACE reads through MiXCR, one entry per CDR3 protein. The sample includes roughly 550,000 distinct CDR3 sequences, 20% of them seen just once. This clonotype was seen many times. Its antigen is as yet unknown. The receptor's source is an adult woman who had mild COVID-19 (a few samples of this study predate the infection). Cell type and time point are not known. The genes are TRBV6-2 or TRBV6-3 and TRBJ2-1; D unresolved. The sequenced material came from PBMCs or a T cell subset sorted from them (not recorded which). The CDR3 is CASSYSLLQSYRSNEQFF. The CDR3 DNA reads TGTGCCAGCAGTTACTCGCTCCTTCAGAGCTATAGATCCAATGAGCAGTTCTTC.